These 5 T cell receptor beta chains were all obtained from the same sample, sequenced in a study of tumor-infiltrating lymphocytes in primary liver carcinoma. A constant-region primer served to make TCR beta cDNA from about 0.45 ug total RNA. ARM-PCR, slightly modified, supplied the TCR beta libraries through three nested multiplex PCR rounds. A C-beta reverse primer and TRBV1-TRBV30 forward primers served in each of the first two PCR rounds, at roughly 10 cycles apiece. TCRdb analysed the multiplex PCR reads with MiXCR anew, one entry per CDR3 protein. Among about 120,000 distinct CDR3 sequences listed, approximately 68% were seen once. Joint extraction of RNA and DNA used about 17-33 mg of bulk tissue that was unsorted. Input material: tumor-adjacent normal liver tissue. These receptor sequences come from a woman aged 55-70 years with primary liver carcinoma and hepatitis B virus infection.

Notes on this clonotype: At one end, the junction sequence differs from germline, possibly due to a read error. The CDR3 DNA reads as TGTGCCAGCAGCACCCAATTGATGGCATATACACAGTATTTT. Amino acids: CASSTQLMAYTQYF. The chain joins TRBV7-9 to TRBJ2-3; D call uncertain. CDR3 size: 14 residues. The germline V gene has CDR1 SEHNR and CDR2 FQNEAQ (reference sequence).

About this clonotype: This CDR3 fails to terminate in the conserved phenylalanine or tryptophan, so it likely reflects a read error. The chain carries TRBV29-1 and TRBJ2-3; no clear D. The CDR3 covers 12 residues. CDR1 SQVTM and CDR2 ANQGSEA come from the germline V gene. In DNA form, the CDR3 reads TGCAACGTTGATAGGGACACAGATACGCAGTATTTG. Translating it yields CNVDRDTDTQYL.

In the case of this clonotype: Since no conserved phenylalanine or tryptophan closes the CDR3, a read error is the likely cause. The chain couples TRBV4-1 to TRBJ2-5; 14 bases align to TRBD2. CDR3 length equals 16 residues. CDR1 and CDR2 (germline): MGHRA, YSYEKL. V shed 4 bases, J shed 1 base, and the junction held 2 bases outside the gene matches. The CDR3 DNA reads as TGCGCCAGCAGCCTGGGGACTAGCGGGAGCCAAGAGACCCAGTACTCC. Translated, it gives CASSLGTSGSQETQYS.

About this clonotype: A read error may explain this, as a much larger clone is one base away. V and J are TRBV5-1 and TRBJ2-5; 7 bases match TRBD1. Per germline, CDR1 SGHRS and CDR2 YFSETQ. The CDR3 has 14 residues. CDR3 in amino acids: CASSLGQSQETRYF. DNA of the CDR3: TGCGCCAGCAGCCTGGGACAGTCCCAAGAGACCCGGTACTTC.

The sample holds many counts of this clonotype. The chain carries TRBV5-1 and TRBJ2-7; 11 bases agree with TRBD2. The CDR3 is 15 residues long. The germline V gene encodes CDR1 SGHRS and CDR2 YFSETQ. V was pared by 3 bases and J by 2 bases, with 4 bases of the junction left unmatched. CDR3 amino acids: CASSSGLAGPYEQYF. The DNA for the CDR3 is TGCGCCAGCAGCTCTGGACTAGCGGGCCCCTACGAGCAGTACTTC.